The 10 T cell receptor beta chains below come from one sample, sequenced in a study of cytomegalovirus exposure and HLA in healthy donors. Method: immunoSEQ multiplex PCR; TCRdb's copy keeps in-frame clones and lacks some. The table has more than 300,000 clones, roughly 89% seen once. The sequencing input was PBMCs. These receptors came from a woman aged 18-29 years in good health and CMV-seronegative.

The J gene is TRBJ2-7, the V gene TRBV9; the D gene is possibly TRBD1 (6 bases). The germline V and J ends were trimmed by 3 bases and 6 bases, with 19 bases remaining between them. The germline V gene encodes CDR1 SGDLS and CDR2 YYNGEE. This CDR3 comprises 15 residues. CDR3 in amino acids: CASSARQALSGEQYF. CDR3 bases: TGTGCCAGCAGCGCCCGACAGGCCCTATCCGGCGAGCAGTACTTC.

The chain combines TRBV30 with TRBJ2-5; D unclear. The CDR3 sequence is 14 residues long. The germline V gene encodes CDR1 GTSNPN and CDR2 SVGIG (reference sequence). V lost 0 bases and J 3 bases, leaving 11 bases between the germline ends. As DNA, the CDR3 is TGTGCCTGGAGTGTCAATGAACTTAAAGAGACCCAGTACTTC. This encodes CAWSVNELKETQYF.

This sequence joins TRBV2 and TRBJ2-1; 8 nucleotides align to TRBD2. Germline lookup yields CDR1 SNHLY and CDR2 FYNNEI. This CDR3 has 16 amino acids. V lost 6 bases and J lost 7; bases outside the gene matches: 14. In nucleotides, the CDR3 is TGTGCCAGCAGCGAAACTCCGGGACTAGTTGGGAATGAGCAGTTCTTC. Protein product: CASSETPGLVGNEQFF.

J is TRBJ2-1 and V is TRBV11-3; D is unclear. Germline loops: CDR1 SGHNT, CDR2 YENEEA. The CDR3 is 12 amino acids. Trimming took 4 bases from V and 8 from J, leaving 9 bases between them. The CDR3 here is CASSYRGYEQFF. The CDR3 DNA sequence: TGTGCCAGCAGCTACCGTGGCTATGAGCAGTTCTTC.

This rearrangement joins TRBV11-3 to TRBJ2-7, with a possible D match to TRBD1 (5 bases). V was cut by 2 bases and J by 6 bases, with 11 bases left in between. The CDR3 extends over 13 amino acids. Germline values: CDR1 SGHNT, CDR2 YENEEA. This CDR3 is CASSLQGLSEQYF. DNA of the CDR3: TGTGCCAGCAGCTTACAGGGCCTAAGCGAGCAGTACTTC.

This clone occurred a few times. This chain links TRBV25-1 with TRBJ2-7; 8 bases align to TRBD1. The germline V gene has CDR1 MGHDK and CDR2 SYGVNS. The CDR3 covers 14 residues. Trimming removed 1 base from V and 6 bases from J; junction bases left unmatched: 5. CDR3 loop: CASSEWRTGSEQYF. The CDR3 nucleotides are TGTGCCAGCAGTGAATGGCGGACAGGGTCCGAGCAGTACTTC.

In this sample, this clone turned up many times. Here the CDR3 reads CASSQTSYEQYF. The CDR3 DNA reads as TGTGCCAGCTCCCAAACATCCTACGAGCAGTACTTC. This sequence joins TRBV2 and TRBJ2-7; D uncertain. Germline V CDR1 and CDR2: SNHLY, FYNNEI. The CDR3 totals 12 residues. V was trimmed by 8 bases and J by 1 base, leaving 9 bases between them.

The chain is built from TRBV7-2 and TRBJ1-5; TRBD1 matches at 10 bases. The CDR3 sequence is 14 residues long. Unmatched junction bases numbered 3, after V lost 5 bases and J lost 5 bases. In germline, CDR1 is SGHTA, CDR2 FQGNSA. This CDR3 reads CASSGTGEYQPQHF. In nucleotides, the CDR3 is TGTGCCAGCAGCGGGACAGGGGAATATCAGCCCCAGCATTTT.

The rearrangement joins TRBV5-6 to TRBJ2-3; D perhaps matches TRBD2 (5 bases). Looked up from germline, CDR1 is SGHDT and CDR2 is YYEEEE. CDR3 length: 13 amino acids. V shed 3 bases and J shed 2 bases, with 7 bases lying between them. CDR3 DNA: TGTGCCAGCAGCTCTCGGGACACAGATACGCAGTATTTT. Protein product: CASSSRDTDTQYF.

This chain uses TRBV30 with TRBJ2-1, with 7 bases matching TRBD2. Per the germline V gene, CDR1 is GTSNPN and CDR2 is SVGIG (reference sequence). Trimming removed 2 bases from V and 1 base from J; junction bases left unmatched: 14. CDR3 length: 18 residues. The CDR3 reads CAWSTQAGPWSSYNEQFF. In DNA form, the CDR3 reads TGTGCCTGGAGTACACAAGCGGGACCATGGAGTTCCTACAATGAGCAGTTCTTC.